This T cell receptor (beta chain) was sequenced during a study of shared clonotypes between healthy human individuals. The V end lost 3 bases, the J end lost 5 bases, and 17 bases lay between the germline ends. The CDR3 is made up of 16 amino acids. CDR1 is MNHEY, CDR2 SVGAGI, per germline. Profiled with immunoSEQ multiplex PCR; TCRdb holds only in-frame clones, not every one. The repertoire holds 1.4 million or so clones, around 98.5% seen once, with approximately 0.4% in the top ten. The TCR was taken from a young man in good health. This chain connects TRBV6-5 to TRBJ1-5, with D maybe TRBD1 (5 bases). The material sequenced was naive CD4+ T cells sorted from blood. The subset: CD45RA+ positively selected. The CDR3 DNA sequence: TGTGCCAGCAGTTATTCGGCGGAACGGGGCCATCAGCCCCAGCATTTT. It yields the protein CASSYSAERGHQPQHF.